This TCR beta chain was retrieved from a study of beta chain features in type 1 diabetes. Donors underwent one heparinised blood draw, approximately 120 mL on average. Germline V lookup: CDR1 SGHRS, CDR2 YFSETQ. The CDR3 length is 14 residues. V was clipped by 2 bases and J by 2 bases, with 11 bases between them. The whole isolated RNA underwent reverse transcription, so sequencing captured expressed TCRB transcripts. Libraries were prepared by immunoSEQ multiplex PCR; TCRdb keeps only in-frame clonotypes and omits some of them. The sample has 400,000 to 600,000 clones, over 25% seen once; the top ten hold around 0.065%.

The TCR originated in a man aged 18 to 29 in good health. The sample comprised naive CD4+ T cells from blood. The rearrangement joins TRBV5-1 to TRBJ2-7; TRBD1 is a possible D gene (5 bases). Written as DNA, the CDR3 is TGCGCCAGCAGCTTCCAAGGGGATCCCTACGAGCAGTACTTC. Protein product: CASSFQGDPYEQYF. The full variable domain, with the rest looked up from reference TRBV5-1 and TRBJ2-7, is KAGVTQTPRYLIKTRGQQVTLSCSPISGHRSVSWYQQTPGQGLQFLFEYFSETQRNKGNFPGRFSGRQFSNSRSEMNVSTLELGDSALYLCASSFQGDPYEQYFGPGTRLTVT.